Below, one T cell receptor (beta chain) is given with its context. This clonotype came up a few times. Its recognized antigen is unknown. Within one base of it there is no much larger clone, and no base qualities were kept. The sample is drawn from a study of precursors of human CD4 cytotoxic T cells listed by TCRdb under 2018. Describing the broader study: In total, CD4+ memory subsets from 11 to 15 donors went into the bulk TCR-seq analysis. Sequences for both the TCRalpha and TCRbeta chains came out of the TCR-seq analysis of some 14 donors (table S7).

Reads for this sample came from an Illumina MiSeq. For the original study's pipeline: To quantify repertoire diversity, the Shannon-Wiener index was calculated using VDJtools. A TCRbeta clonotype was considered expanded if its clonotype frequency was 3 or more. In-frame beta chains were kept once TCRdb had trimmed the public reads at Q25 with fastp and called clones with MiXCR. Duplicate CDR3 protein sequences are folded into a single record with the most common DNA and genes. None of the V and J calls come from the authors' own analysis; TCRdb made them. Recorded for this sample are 640 or so distinct CDR3 sequences; 17% of them occurred a single time. 11% of the sample belongs to the ten largest clones. To test whether a precursor-effector relationship exists among CD4 cytotoxic T cells, bulk UMI-based TCR sequencing was run on four sorted CD4+ memory subsets: TCM, TEM, IL-7Rhigh TEMRA, and IL-7R- TEMRA. The cells came from peripheral blood mononuclear cells that had been isolated from human blood.

CDR1 SGHTA and CDR2 FQGNSA were looked up in the germline V gene. Spanning cysteine to phenylalanine, the CDR3 consists of 14 amino acids. Here the CDR3 DNA is all that survives: 42 bases in frame from base 1. V loses 1 base of germline sequence and J loses 9 bases, and the interval between the two ends is 16 bases. The study at large found these results: The limitation that the direction of differentiation between precursor and effector cells cannot be definitively established by a human observational design was noted by the authors. Expanded effector clonotypes accounted for a larger share of IL-7Rhigh TEMRA clonotypes than of TEM or TCM clonotypes. Compared with TCM and TEM subsets, the IL-7Rhigh and IL-7R- TEMRA subsets had more restricted TCR repertoires, with lower diversity and more expanded clonotypes. Only about 95% of the 14 donors were included in some of the bulk TCR-seq comparisons, which suggests that not every subset was available for every donor.

The chain was built from TRBV7-2 and TRBJ2-7; the D gene assignment is ambiguous. This receptor was identified in a human donor in good health. The sample taken for sequencing was memory CD4+ T cells from blood (PBMCs). The CDR3 here reads CASSLDRAVPWQYF. The DNA reads TGTGCCAGCAGCTTAGACCGGGCAGTCCCTTGGCAGTACTTC.